This T cell receptor beta chain was obtained from a study of T-cell reconstitution after alpha-beta-depleted transplantation in children. TCRbeta library construction was performed incorporating unique molecular identifiers. One entry per CDR3 protein, called by TCRdb with MiXCR from the PCR reads. The sample lists a few hundred thousand distinct CDR3 sequences; 9.9% were seen once. This clonotype has just a few counts. This CDR3 contains 15 residues. Deletions cut 8 bases from V and 4 bases from J, with 20 bases between. V and J are TRBV12-3 or TRBV12-4 and TRBJ1-1, with D tentatively TRBD1 (5 bases). The sample was PBMCs from the stem cell graft donor, taken from the stem cell graft. The clonotype originates from a human donor who donated a stem cell graft to a child with SCID. The CDR3 here is CASPSGKGLGTEAFF. CDR3 sequence (DNA): TGTGCCAGCCCTTCCGGGAAGGGGCTTGGCACTGAAGCTTTCTTT.